Here is one TCR beta chain with its context. Its cognate antigen is unknown. Libraries were prepared by immunoSEQ multiplex PCR; TCRdb keeps only in-frame clonotypes and omits some of them. The data contain 150,000 to 200,000 clones, less than 85% of them seen just once; the ten biggest clones take up 3.5% to 5.5%. The data were taken from a study of cytotoxic CD8 clonotypes in ibrutinib-treated CLL. Study-wide findings and caveats: Sustained-remission and progressing patients' sampling times differed.

This TCR derives from a human donor with chronic lymphocytic leukemia. Material: PBMCs, obtained after 24 months of ibrutinib treatment.

The CDR3 protein is CASRLRGNTEAFF. In DNA, the CDR3 is TGTGCCAGCCGGCTTCGGGGGAACACTGAAGCTTTCTTT. V usage is TRBV6-4 and J usage is TRBJ1-1; D is unresolved. Germline CDR1 reads MRHNA; CDR2 reads SNTAGT. Trimming took 8 bases from V and 1 from J, leaving 11 bases between them. The CDR3 is 13 residues long.